This section outlines one T cell receptor beta chain sequence together with its context. What antigen it recognizes has not been identified. Base quality data are lacking; no much larger clone is found one base away. The collaborating institutions used their own protocols to collect whole blood in K2EDTA tubes. For TCRbeta analysis, collaborators shipped samples as frozen whole blood, isolated PBMCs, or DNA extracted from either of those sample types. V is clipped by 1 base and J by 0 bases, and the sequence between their germline boundaries is 7 bases long. Counted from cysteine to phenylalanine, this CDR3 has 15 amino acids. CDR3 DNA only is kept here, 45 bases in frame from base 1. CDR1 and CDR2 are read off the germline V gene (reference sequence) as LGHDT and YNNKEL. The record originates from a study of blood T cell repertoires in COVID-19 (dated by TCRdb to 2020 to 2021). Context from the whole study: Samples from collaborators originated in the United States, Italy and Spain and spanned both the acute and convalescent phases of COVID-19. The prospective study material was composed of cDNA or gDNA derived from T cells, B-cell-depleted T cells, or PBMCs. Subjects who had been exposed to COVID-19, were actively infected with it, or had recovered from it provided the deeply sampled blood TCRbeta repertoires that made up the dataset. The repertoires were made available in a free public database intended to serve as a resource for research on the immune response to SARS-CoV-2. The samples were drawn from the first 160 participants of the ongoing ImmuneRACE study and from some 1,300 subjects provided by 6 global collaborators. Nearly every sample came with metadata listing a de-identified subject ID, COVID-19 status, age in years and sex. Where available, HLA class I and class II types were taken from metadata supplied by the sample provider and were not determined by assay-based typing. Broad study findings and their caveats: The amount of clinical and demographic metadata varied by source and participant and was provided uncurated.

The immunoSEQ Assay, a bias-controlled multiplex PCR, was used to amplify TCRbeta CDR3 regions from genomic DNA. As for the authors' bioinformatics: The number of nucleated cells in each sample was estimated by amplification of reference gene primers within the assay. To quantify the absolute abundance of each unique TCRbeta CDR3 rearrangement, sequence reads were collapsed and filtered. Productive Simpson clonality was computed per sample as the square root of Simpson's diversity index over productive rearrangements. Here the immuneACCESS table is served through TCRdb, limited to in-frame sequences with V and J called. Missing clones are a known gap in these copies; in checked studies unresolved V genes cover under half, and the rest lacks a known reason. That table supplies the V and J calls and clone size; D and trimming were determined from the DNA. Across this sample there are roughly 100,000 clones, with roughly 89% seen only once. Together, the top ten hold 17% of the sample.

The source material was peripheral blood. The chain couples TRBV3-1 (or the pseudogene TRBV3-2) to TRBJ1-5, with the D gene uncertain. The TCR was taken from a woman aged 80 or over in a cohort sampled during active COVID-19. The CDR3: CASSQAGYSNQPQHF. The nucleotide sequence is TGTGCCAGCAGCCAAGCAGGATATAGCAATCAGCCCCAGCATTTT.